The sequence of this T cell receptor beta chain was determined in a study of cytomegalovirus exposure and HLA in healthy donors. Overall study: There were some 81 million unique TCRs (from HLA-typed donors) in an early data release.

Vbeta (60) and Jbeta (13) primers were used in the PCR. TCRdb's table, derived via immunoSEQ multiplex PCR, lists solely in-frame clones and lacks some. Counted here are some 190,000 clones, 70% to 80% occurring once; the ten biggest clones make up around 1.5%. Overall study findings and caveats: High sensitivity and specificity were reportedly achieved when the classifier diagnosed cytomegalovirus status. Investigators reported 150 to 200 TCR beta chains as tied to cytomegalovirus.

Trimming took 4 bases from V and 7 from J; bases not matched to a gene: 9. The V gene's germline CDR1 is GTSNPN and CDR2 SVGIG (reference sequence). This CDR3 comprises 13 residues. Worth noting for this clone: Its matching antigen is unknown.

This sequence originates from a man younger than 35 in good health and CMV-seronegative. The chain has TRBV30 and TRBJ1-1, with 7 bases lining up with TRBD1. The specimen sequenced was PBMCs. CDR3 sequence reads: CAWTHNRDSEAFF. The CDR3 DNA sequence: TGTGCCTGGACCCACAATCGGGACAGTGAAGCTTTCTTT.